One sample yielded the 3 T cell receptor beta chains listed below, sequenced in a study of regulatory T cells in long-lasting Graves disease. Time point given: newly diagnosed GD, antithyroid drugs for less than 3 months. PBMC-derived RNA was used for the TCR library. Construction of the TCR beta libraries employed iRepertoire HTBI primers in conjunction with Arm-PCR of CDR3 regions. TCRdb re-analysed the multiplex PCR reads in MiXCR, keeping a single row per CDR3 protein. The table has about 610,000 distinct CDR3 sequences, about 16% seen once. The sample also formed part of further work on T cells in Graves' hyperthyroidism and ophthalmopathy.

The sequences come from peripheral blood mononuclear cells (PBMCs), collected at new diagnosis, from a patient treated with antithyroid drugs. Receptor source: a man between 18 and 29 years old with Graves disease.

In its sample, this clonotype was seen a few times. A much bigger clone sits one base away, suggesting this may be a read error. The chain joins TRBV28 to TRBJ2-1; D unresolved. With 4 bases removed from V and 13 bases from J, the gap between germline ends came to 14 bases. Germline V lookup: CDR1 MDHEN, CDR2 SYDVKM. This CDR3 has 12 amino acids. The CDR3 coding sequence is TGTGCCAGCAGTTCCGTACAAGAGACCCAGTTCTTC. Translation gives CASSSVQETQFF.

The V call is TRBV10-3, the J call TRBJ1-1; 8 bases are a match to TRBD1. CDR3 length: 12 residues. The junction had 0 bases not matched to a gene; V was cut back by 5 bases and J by 4 bases. The germline gives CDR1 ENHRY, CDR2 SYGVKD. CDR3: CAISTGGTEAFF. Here the CDR3 DNA reads TGTGCCATCAGTACAGGGGGCACTGAAGCTTTCTTT.

The sample holds a few counts of this clonotype. The chain recombines TRBV15 with TRBJ2-3, with D possibly TRBD1 on 6 matching bases. Germline V CDR1 and CDR2: LNHNV, YYDKDF (reference sequence). CDR3 size: 16 residues. The V and J ends lost 0 bases and 3 bases respectively, with 13 bases between them. DNA of the CDR3: TGTGCCACCAGCAGAGATTGGGGGCGGAATACAGATACGCAGTATTTT. This sequence encodes CATSRDWGRNTDTQYF.